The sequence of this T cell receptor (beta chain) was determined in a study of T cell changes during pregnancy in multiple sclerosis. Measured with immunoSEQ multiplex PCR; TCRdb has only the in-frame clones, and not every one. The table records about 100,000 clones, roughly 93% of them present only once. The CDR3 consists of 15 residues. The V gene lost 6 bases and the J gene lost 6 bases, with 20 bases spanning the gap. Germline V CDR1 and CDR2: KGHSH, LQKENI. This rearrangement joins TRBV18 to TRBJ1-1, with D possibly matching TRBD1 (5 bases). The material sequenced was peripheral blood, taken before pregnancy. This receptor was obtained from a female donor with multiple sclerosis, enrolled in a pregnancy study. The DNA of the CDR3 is TGTGCCAGCTCTTTGGGACGGGTAACGGGGGCTGAAGCTTTCTTT. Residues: CASSLGRVTGAEAFF. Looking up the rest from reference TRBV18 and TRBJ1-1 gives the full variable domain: NAGVMQNPRHLVRRRGQEARLRCSPMKGHSHVYWYRQLPEEGLKFMVYLQKENIIDESGMPKERFSAEFPKEGPSILRIQQVVRGDSAAYFCASSLGRVTGAEAFFGQGTRLTVV.